This T cell receptor beta chain was sequenced during a study of blood T cell repertoires in COVID-19. On the study more broadly: Sites in the United States, Italy and Spain provided acute and convalescent COVID-19 samples. T cells, B-cell-depleted T cells, or PBMCs supplied cDNA or gDNA.

Produced via immunoSEQ multiplex PCR; TCRdb's table is partial and in-frame only. The profile shows roughly 350,000 clones, roughly 85% of them singletons. CDR3 size: 17 residues. The V gene end was trimmed by 2 bases and the J gene end by 3 bases; junction bases not matched to a gene: 10. Per the germline V gene, CDR1 is SGDLS and CDR2 is YYNGEE. The material sequenced was peripheral blood. The source of this sequence is a woman under 30 with acute or convalescent COVID-19. The V call is TRBV9, the J call TRBJ2-3; TRBD2 aligns across 9 bases. The chain's CDR3 is CASSVPRAGGPTDTQYF. The DNA of the CDR3 is TGTGCCAGCAGCGTCCCCAGGGCGGGGGGGCCAACAGATACGCAGTATTTT.